These T cell receptor beta chains were read from a single sample in a study of T cells in Graves' hyperthyroidism and ophthalmopathy. TCRdb reprocessed the multiplex PCR reads with MiXCR, giving one entry per CDR3 protein. In the table there are 550,000 to 700,000 distinct CDR3 sequences, around 15% of which are singletons. The specimen was blood. These receptors came from a woman aged 40 to 55 with Graves' ophthalmopathy. CDR3s include the opening cysteine and the closing phenylalanine or tryptophan. Fields, in order: CDR3 protein, CDR3 DNA, J gene, D gene, V gene, clone size. A D gene is named only where the DNA matches it firmly. Clone size appears in some rows only: once, few, many, or a class for an expanded clone.

cdr3_aa: CATSYTGLETQYF
cdr3_nt: TGTGCCACCAGCTACACAGGGTTGGAGACCCAGTACTTC
j_call: TRBJ2-5
d_call: .
v_call: TRBV15
clone_size: many

cdr3_aa: CASTPELVQETQYF
cdr3_nt: TGTGCCAGCACTCCTGAGTTGGTCCAGGAGACCCAGTACTTC
j_call: TRBJ2-5
d_call: .
v_call: TRBV12-3/TRBV12-4
clone_size: .

cdr3_aa: CASTGTSGEETQYF
cdr3_nt: TGTGCCAGTACCGGGACTAGCGGAGAAGAGACCCAGTACTTC
j_call: TRBJ2-5
d_call: TRBD2
v_call: TRBV28
clone_size: many

cdr3_aa: CASSYRGGYTDAQYF
cdr3_nt: TGTGCCAGCAGTTACAGGGGGGGATACACAGATGCGCAGTATTTT
j_call: TRBJ2-3
d_call: .
v_call: TRBV6-5
clone_size: .

cdr3_aa: CSATGETYEQYF
cdr3_nt: TGCAGTGCTACGGGGGAGACGTACGAGCAGTACTTC
j_call: TRBJ2-7
d_call: .
v_call: TRBV20-1
clone_size: .

cdr3_aa: CASSDERAANTGELFF
cdr3_nt: TGTGCCAGCAGCGATGAGCGGGCTGCGAACACCGGGGAGCTGTTTTTT
j_call: TRBJ2-2
d_call: .
v_call: TRBV6-1
clone_size: few

cdr3_aa: CASGLNSNQPQHF
cdr3_nt: TGTGCTAGTGGTTTGAATAGCAATCAGCCCCAGCATTTT
j_call: TRBJ1-5
d_call: .
v_call: TRBV12-5
clone_size: many

cdr3_aa: CASSQALLPPGYTF
cdr3_nt: TGCGCCAGCAGCCAAGCCCTTCTCCCCCCGGGCTACACCTTC
j_call: TRBJ1-2
d_call: .
v_call: TRBV4-3
clone_size: many

cdr3_aa: CSGTDRGQETQYF
cdr3_nt: TGCAGCGGGACGGACAGGGGGCAAGAGACCCAGTACTTC
j_call: TRBJ2-5
d_call: TRBD1
v_call: TRBV29-1
clone_size: .

cdr3_aa: CASSVQPNTGELFF
cdr3_nt: TGTGCCAGCAGTGTACAGCCGAACACCGGGGAGCTGTTTTTT
j_call: TRBJ2-2
d_call: .
v_call: TRBV6-1
clone_size: many

cdr3_aa: CASSYFNSNQPQHF
cdr3_nt: TGTGCCAGCAGTTACTTTAATAGCAATCAGCCCCAGCATTTT
j_call: TRBJ1-5
d_call: .
v_call: TRBV12-3/TRBV12-4
clone_size: many

cdr3_aa: CASSAPVNTEAFF
cdr3_nt: TGTGCCAGCAGTGCCCCAGTGAACACTGAAGCTTTCTTT
j_call: TRBJ1-1
d_call: .
v_call: TRBV6-1
clone_size: many

cdr3_aa: CASSFNAEQYF
cdr3_nt: TGCGCCAGCAGCTTTAATGCCGAGCAGTACTTC
j_call: TRBJ2-7
d_call: .
v_call: TRBV5-1
clone_size: few

cdr3_aa: CASRPGTGANYGYTF
cdr3_nt: TGCGCCAGCAGACCCGGGACAGGGGCCAACTATGGCTACACCTTC
j_call: TRBJ1-2
d_call: TRBD1
v_call: TRBV5-1
clone_size: .

cdr3_aa: CAISESTLGGGEQYF
cdr3_nt: TGTGCCATCAGTGAGTCGACTCTGGGGGGTGGCGAGCAGTACTTC
j_call: TRBJ2-7
d_call: .
v_call: TRBV10-3
clone_size: .

cdr3_aa: CSVEGIHHSQSNYGYTF
cdr3_nt: TGCAGCGTTGAAGGGATCCATCACTCCCAGAGCAACTATGGCTACACCTTC
j_call: TRBJ1-2
d_call: .
v_call: TRBV29-1
clone_size: many

cdr3_aa: CASSFGTAYEQYF
cdr3_nt: TGTGCCAGCAGTTTCGGGACAGCGTACGAGCAGTACTTC
j_call: TRBJ2-7
d_call: TRBD1
v_call: TRBV5-1
clone_size: many

cdr3_aa: CASTPRGGAETQYF
cdr3_nt: TGTGCCAGCACCCCCCGAGGGGGGGCGGAGACCCAGTACTTC
j_call: TRBJ2-5
d_call: .
v_call: TRBV7-2
clone_size: many

cdr3_aa: CASTLRGGGYGYTF
cdr3_nt: TGTGCCAGCACTCTCCGGGGGGGCGGCTATGGCTACACCTTC
j_call: TRBJ1-2
d_call: .
v_call: TRBV6-1
clone_size: many

cdr3_aa: CSASQLAGTPGELFF
cdr3_nt: TGCAGTGCTAGTCAACTAGCGGGAACACCCGGGGAGCTGTTTTTT
j_call: TRBJ2-2
d_call: TRBD2
v_call: TRBV20-1
clone_size: few

cdr3_aa: CASTGYSAYEQYF
cdr3_nt: TGTGCCAGCACCGGGTACTCAGCCTACGAGCAGTACTTC
j_call: TRBJ2-7
d_call: .
v_call: TRBV2
clone_size: many

cdr3_aa: CSVALVLEETQYF
cdr3_nt: TGCAGCGTTGCCCTAGTATTGGAAGAGACCCAGTACTTC
j_call: TRBJ2-5
d_call: .
v_call: TRBV29-1
clone_size: .

cdr3_aa: CASKGQAYQETQYF
cdr3_nt: TGTGCCAGCAAAGGACAGGCCTACCAAGAGACCCAGTACTTC
j_call: TRBJ2-5
d_call: TRBD1
v_call: TRBV11-1
clone_size: many

cdr3_aa: CASSDLWGSTEAFF
cdr3_nt: TGTGCCAGCAGCGACTTATGGGGGTCGACTGAAGCTTTCTTT
j_call: TRBJ1-1
d_call: .
v_call: TRBV7-8
clone_size: many

cdr3_aa: CASRTLGRTTEQYF
cdr3_nt: TGTGCCAGCAGGACCCTTGGACGGACTACCGAGCAGTACTTC
j_call: TRBJ2-7
d_call: .
v_call: TRBV6-2/TRBV6-3
clone_size: few

cdr3_aa: CASSEELGDGYTF
cdr3_nt: TGTGCCAGCAGTGAAGAACTAGGAGATGGCTACACCTTC
j_call: TRBJ1-2
d_call: .
v_call: TRBV2
clone_size: many

cdr3_aa: CSARDSSGIAKNIQYF
cdr3_nt: TGCAGTGCTAGAGATTCCAGCGGGATAGCCAAAAACATTCAGTACTTC
j_call: TRBJ2-4
d_call: TRBD2
v_call: TRBV20-1
clone_size: .

cdr3_aa: CASSLTLAGNTEAFF
cdr3_nt: TGTGCCAGCAGTTTAACACTAGCAGGGAACACTGAAGCTTTCTTT
j_call: TRBJ1-1
d_call: .
v_call: TRBV12-3/TRBV12-4
clone_size: many

cdr3_aa: CASSSTPNTEAFF
cdr3_nt: TGTGCCAGCAGTTCGACACCGAACACTGAAGCTTTCTTT
j_call: TRBJ1-1
d_call: .
v_call: TRBV27
clone_size: many

cdr3_aa: CASRRRDNNQPQHF
cdr3_nt: TGTGCCAGCAGAAGGAGGGACAACAATCAGCCCCAGCATTTT
j_call: TRBJ1-5
d_call: .
v_call: TRBV6-2/TRBV6-3
clone_size: many

cdr3_aa: CASSQNSGTGRQPQHF
cdr3_nt: TGTGCCAGCAGCCAGAACTCCGGGACAGGCCGGCAGCCCCAGCATTTT
j_call: TRBJ1-5
d_call: TRBD1
v_call: TRBV4-2
clone_size: many

cdr3_aa: CATSDRATKAETQYF
cdr3_nt: TGTGCCACCAGTGATCGGGCCACGAAGGCGGAGACCCAGTACTTC
j_call: TRBJ2-5
d_call: .
v_call: TRBV24-1
clone_size: many

cdr3_aa: CASSLASGQSSYEQYF
cdr3_nt: TGCGCCAGCAGCTTGGCCTCTGGGCAATCCTCCTACGAGCAGTACTTC
j_call: TRBJ2-7
d_call: .
v_call: TRBV5-1
clone_size: .

cdr3_aa: CASSPSWGASSYEQYF
cdr3_nt: TGTGCCAGCTCACCAAGTTGGGGTGCGTCGTCCTACGAGCAGTACTTC
j_call: TRBJ2-7
d_call: .
v_call: TRBV18
clone_size: .

cdr3_aa: CASSFGYTSNGYTF
cdr3_nt: TGTGCCAGCAGTTTCGGGTATACGTCGAATGGCTACACCTTC
j_call: TRBJ1-2
d_call: .
v_call: TRBV27
clone_size: few

cdr3_aa: CASRRSPGLAGVRYEQYF
cdr3_nt: TGTGCCAGCAGGAGATCACCGGGACTAGCGGGAGTTCGGTACGAGCAGTACTTC
j_call: TRBJ2-7
d_call: TRBD2
v_call: TRBV27
clone_size: many